This T cell receptor beta chain was obtained from a study of response to subunit inactivated influenza vaccine. The CDR3 runs to 13 residues. Germline V gives CDR1 SGHAT, CDR2 FQNNGV. The ends lost 5 bases at V and 4 bases at J; junction bases unmatched: 4. As concerns this clonotype: The antigen is undetermined.

MiXCR, run by TCRdb on the RT-PCR reads, gives a single entry per CDR3 protein. The sample consists of roughly 790,000 distinct CDR3 sequences, around 20% of them appearing once. Study-level results: Each seasonal flu vaccination may recruit only limited new T cells, authors suggested.

The chain has TRBV11-2 and TRBJ1-2; 7 nucleotides match TRBD1. The material was PBMCs from blood, obtained more than 4 days after vaccination. The receptor was derived from a man aged 50-60 years who received an inactivated influenza vaccine. The CDR3 DNA follows: TGTGCCAGCAGCGTTACAGGGGTCTATGGCTACACCTTC. It codes for CASSVTGVYGYTF.